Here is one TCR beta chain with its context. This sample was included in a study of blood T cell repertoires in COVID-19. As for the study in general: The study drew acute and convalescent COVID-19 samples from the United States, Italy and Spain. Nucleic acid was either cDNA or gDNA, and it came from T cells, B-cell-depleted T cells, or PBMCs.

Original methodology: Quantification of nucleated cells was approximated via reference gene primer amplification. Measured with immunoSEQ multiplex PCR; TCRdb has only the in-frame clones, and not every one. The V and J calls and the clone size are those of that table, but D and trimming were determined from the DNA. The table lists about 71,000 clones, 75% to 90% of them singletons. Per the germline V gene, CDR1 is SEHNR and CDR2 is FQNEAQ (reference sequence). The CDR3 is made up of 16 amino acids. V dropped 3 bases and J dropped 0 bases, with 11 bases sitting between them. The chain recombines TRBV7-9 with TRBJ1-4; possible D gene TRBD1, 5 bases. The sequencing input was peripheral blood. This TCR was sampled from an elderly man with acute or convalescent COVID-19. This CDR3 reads CASSFREGSTNEKLFF. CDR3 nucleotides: TGTGCCAGCAGCTTCAGGGAGGGGTCAACTAATGAAAAACTGTTTTTT.